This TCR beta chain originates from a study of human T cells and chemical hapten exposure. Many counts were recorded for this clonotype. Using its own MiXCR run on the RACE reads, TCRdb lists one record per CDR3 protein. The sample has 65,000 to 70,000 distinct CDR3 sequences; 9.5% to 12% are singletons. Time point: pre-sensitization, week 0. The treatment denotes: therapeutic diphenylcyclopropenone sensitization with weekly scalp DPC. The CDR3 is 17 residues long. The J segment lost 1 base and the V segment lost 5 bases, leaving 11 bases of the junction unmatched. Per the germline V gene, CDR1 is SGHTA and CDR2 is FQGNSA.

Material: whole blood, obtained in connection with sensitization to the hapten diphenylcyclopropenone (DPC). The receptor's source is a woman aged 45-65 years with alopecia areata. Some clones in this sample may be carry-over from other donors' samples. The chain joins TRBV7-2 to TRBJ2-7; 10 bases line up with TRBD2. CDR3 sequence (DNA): TGTGCCAGCAGCCCCCGAGGAGCGGGGGGGTCGTCCTACGAGCAGTACTTC. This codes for CASSPRGAGGSSYEQYF.